A selection of T cell receptor beta chains follows, all from one sample in a study of human T cells and chemical hapten exposure. TCRdb itself ran the RACE reads through MiXCR, one entry per CDR3 protein. The table includes roughly 150,000 distinct CDR3 sequences, roughly a quarter detected once. Specimen: whole blood, collected in connection with sensitization to the hapten diphenylcyclopropenone (DPC). The receptors come from a young woman with alopecia areata. Some clones in this sample may be carry-over from other donors' samples. Both conserved end residues are part of each CDR3. A D gene is named only where the DNA matches it firmly. A clone size is listed for some rows: how often the clone was seen (once, few, many), or a class if it is expanded.

v_call: TRBV4-1; j_call: TRBJ1-1; clone_size: NA; d_call: NA; cdr3_aa: CASSLRVNTEAFF; cdr3_nt: TGCGCCAGCAGCCTTAGGGTCAACACTGAAGCTTTCTTT
v_call: TRBV12-3/TRBV12-4; j_call: TRBJ1-1; clone_size: few; d_call: NA; cdr3_aa: CASSPPDQGRIEAFF; cdr3_nt: TGTGCCAGCAGTCCCCCGGATCAGGGACGAATAGAAGCTTTCTTT
v_call: TRBV19; j_call: TRBJ2-3; clone_size: many; d_call: NA; cdr3_aa: CASSPDWPPDTQYF; cdr3_nt: TGTGCCAGTAGCCCGGACTGGCCCCCTGATACGCAGTATTTT
v_call: TRBV4-2; j_call: TRBJ2-3; clone_size: few; d_call: TRBD2; cdr3_aa: CASSQDRLAGVDTQYF; cdr3_nt: TGTGCCAGCAGCCAAGACAGACTAGCGGGAGTGGATACGCAGTATTTT
v_call: TRBV7-2; j_call: TRBJ2-3; clone_size: many; d_call: NA; cdr3_aa: CASSTDTQYF; cdr3_nt: TGTGCCAGCTCCACAGATACGCAGTATTTT
v_call: TRBV7-9; j_call: TRBJ1-6; clone_size: NA; d_call: TRBD1; cdr3_aa: CASSRPGQDNSPLHF; cdr3_nt: TGTGCCAGCAGCCGACCGGGACAGGATAATTCACCCCTCCACTTT
v_call: TRBV29-1; j_call: TRBJ1-2; clone_size: many; d_call: NA; cdr3_aa: CSVDGGYTF; cdr3_nt: TGCAGCGTTGATGGAGGCTACACCTTC
v_call: TRBV7-2; j_call: TRBJ2-3; clone_size: NA; d_call: NA; cdr3_aa: CASSGTPFRDTQYF; cdr3_nt: TGTGCCAGCAGCGGGACTCCCTTCAGAGATACGCAGTATTTT
v_call: TRBV4-1; j_call: TRBJ1-2; clone_size: NA; d_call: NA; cdr3_aa: CASSQPIPGMDGYTF; cdr3_nt: TGCGCCAGCAGCCAACCTATTCCAGGGATGGATGGCTACACCTTC
v_call: TRBV6-6; j_call: TRBJ2-1; clone_size: NA; d_call: TRBD2; cdr3_aa: CASSQREGHPEQFF; cdr3_nt: TGTGCCAGCAGTCAGCGGGAGGGCCACCCCGAGCAGTTCTTC
v_call: TRBV7-9; j_call: TRBJ1-2; clone_size: NA; d_call: NA; cdr3_aa: CASSLTQEKNGYTF; cdr3_nt: TGTGCCAGCAGCTTGACACAGGAAAAAAATGGCTACACCTTC
v_call: TRBV4-2; j_call: TRBJ2-3; clone_size: NA; d_call: TRBD2; cdr3_aa: CASSQDRGLAGPDTQYF; cdr3_nt: TGTGCCAGCAGCCAAGATCGGGGACTAGCGGGACCAGATACGCAGTATTTT
v_call: TRBV29-1; j_call: TRBJ2-7; clone_size: few; d_call: TRBD1; cdr3_aa: CSVGTGGAVYEQYF; cdr3_nt: TGCAGCGTAGGGACAGGGGGGGCCGTCTACGAGCAGTACTTC
v_call: TRBV28; j_call: TRBJ1-4; clone_size: few; d_call: NA; cdr3_aa: CASSSFLDSQLGKLFF; cdr3_nt: TGTGCCAGCAGTTCCTTTCTCGACAGTCAATTGGGAAAACTGTTTTTT
v_call: TRBV4-1; j_call: TRBJ1-1; clone_size: few; d_call: NA; cdr3_aa: CASSQEGGPKAFF; cdr3_nt: TGCGCCAGCAGCCAAGAGGGGGGACCGAAAGCTTTCTTT
v_call: TRBV3-1; j_call: TRBJ2-1; clone_size: NA; d_call: TRBD2; cdr3_aa: CASSQDVRTSNYNEQFF; cdr3_nt: TGTGCCAGCAGCCAAGATGTCAGGACTAGCAACTACAATGAGCAGTTCTTC
v_call: TRBV6-5; j_call: TRBJ2-7; clone_size: few; d_call: TRBD2; cdr3_aa: CASSTGTSGSLYF; cdr3_nt: TGTGCCAGCAGTACGGGGACTAGCGGTTCTCTGTACTTC
v_call: TRBV6-2/TRBV6-3; j_call: TRBJ2-1; clone_size: NA; d_call: NA; cdr3_aa: CASSYQKRYSSYNEQFF; cdr3_nt: TGTGCCAGCAGTTACCAGAAGCGGTACAGCTCCTACAATGAGCAGTTCTTC
v_call: TRBV6-2/TRBV6-3; j_call: TRBJ2-1; clone_size: few; d_call: NA; cdr3_aa: CASSGRRQASSYNEQFF; cdr3_nt: TGTGCCAGCAGTGGCCGGAGGCAAGCAAGCTCCTACAATGAGCAGTTCTTC
v_call: TRBV15; j_call: TRBJ1-5; clone_size: NA; d_call: NA; cdr3_aa: CATSTQHSNQPQHF; cdr3_nt: TGTGCCACCAGCACCCAGCATAGCAATCAGCCCCAGCATTTT
v_call: TRBV5-4; j_call: TRBJ2-1; clone_size: NA; d_call: NA; cdr3_aa: CASRTRWDYNEQFF; cdr3_nt: TGTGCCAGCAGAACCCGATGGGACTACAATGAGCAGTTCTTC
v_call: TRBV12-3/TRBV12-4; j_call: TRBJ1-2; clone_size: few; d_call: NA; cdr3_aa: CASSLSPVPGFHGYTF; cdr3_nt: TGTGCCAGCAGTTTAAGTCCGGTTCCAGGGTTCCATGGCTACACCTTC
v_call: TRBV5-1; j_call: TRBJ2-7; clone_size: NA; d_call: TRBD2; cdr3_aa: CASSLMTSGTYEQYF; cdr3_nt: TGCGCCAGCAGCTTGATGACTAGCGGGACCTACGAGCAGTACTTC
v_call: TRBV4-1; j_call: TRBJ1-2; clone_size: NA; d_call: TRBD1; cdr3_aa: CASSPTKGQLGGYTF; cdr3_nt: TGCGCCAGCAGCCCGACTAAGGGACAGCTCGGTGGCTACACCTTC
v_call: TRBV7-2; j_call: TRBJ2-5; clone_size: few; d_call: TRBD1; cdr3_aa: CASSPGGRAETQYF; cdr3_nt: TGTGCCAGCAGCCCAGGGGGTAGGGCTGAGACCCAGTACTTC
v_call: TRBV4-3; j_call: TRBJ2-3; clone_size: NA; d_call: TRBD2; cdr3_aa: CASSPGLAGAFTDTQYF; cdr3_nt: TGCGCCAGCAGCCCGGGACTAGCGGGGGCTTTTACAGATACGCAGTATTTT
v_call: TRBV20-1; j_call: TRBJ1-1; clone_size: NA; d_call: NA; cdr3_aa: CSARGVGFGVTEAFF; cdr3_nt: TGCAGTGCTAGAGGAGTAGGGTTCGGAGTAACTGAAGCTTTCTTT
v_call: TRBV20-1; j_call: TRBJ1-6; clone_size: few; d_call: NA; cdr3_aa: CSARPRTGPNAPLHF; cdr3_nt: TGCAGTGCAAGACCCCGGACCGGACCTAATGCACCCCTCCACTTT
v_call: TRBV29-1; j_call: TRBJ1-5; clone_size: NA; d_call: NA; cdr3_aa: CSVVPGLAWGAQHF; cdr3_nt: TGCAGCGTTGTACCGGGACTCGCCTGGGGCGCCCAGCATTTT